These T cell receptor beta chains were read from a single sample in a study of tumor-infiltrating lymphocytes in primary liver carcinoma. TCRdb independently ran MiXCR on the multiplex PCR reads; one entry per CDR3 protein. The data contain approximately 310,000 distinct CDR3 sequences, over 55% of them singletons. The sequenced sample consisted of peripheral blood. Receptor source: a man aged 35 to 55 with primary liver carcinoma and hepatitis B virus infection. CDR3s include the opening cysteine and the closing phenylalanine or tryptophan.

CSARDARGDQETQYF	TRBV20-1	TRBJ2-5
CASSYVYLDGYTF	TRBV6-6	TRBJ1-2
CASSPGTGLNEKLFF	TRBV19	TRBJ1-4
CASSRGQGARGANVLTF	TRBV6-6	TRBJ2-6
CASSQSPKVGKQFF	TRBV4-2	TRBJ2-1
CGSSLLAGGPGSYEQYF	TRBV6-6	TRBJ2-7
CASSQLGQGSDEQYF	TRBV28	TRBJ2-7
CAIRGAGQLFF	TRBV10-3	TRBJ2-2
CGSSPTSGRGDTQYF	TRBV12-3/TRBV12-4	TRBJ2-3
CASSLWGSGNTIYF	TRBV5-1	TRBJ1-3
CSAPPGGVETQYF	TRBV20-1	TRBJ2-5
CASSQYHQETQYF	TRBV6-6	TRBJ2-5
CASSHTNTGAFF	TRBV5-6	TRBJ1-1
CASSSTLGAWVSNQPKHF	TRBV12-3/TRBV12-4	TRBJ1-5
CASSQDRGGRARVLNEQFF	TRBV4-1	TRBJ2-1
CASSLRRDTQYF	TRBV11-1	TRBJ2-3
CVSSQVGSYEQYF	TRBV14	TRBJ2-7
CASSLAKGRPQPRRELFF	TRBV5-1	TRBJ2-2
CASRTSWWDQSRERGNEQFF	TRBV6-6	TRBJ2-1
CDSSLFLWNSPFHF	TRBV5-5	TRBJ1-6
CASSSTREGTGADILTF	TRBV11-2	TRBJ2-6
CASSQVGVGSYNEQFF	TRBV4-2	TRBJ2-1
CASSQGGASGNSPLHF	TRBV4-1	TRBJ1-6
CASSLRGAGPDYGYTF	TRBV28	TRBJ1-2
CASSPTLGGDQPQHF	TRBV4-2	TRBJ1-5
CSVDSVGSYTEAFF	TRBV29-1	TRBJ1-1
CASSFPRSGANVLSF	TRBV28	TRBJ2-6
CVSSRMNTEALF	TRBV6-5	TRBJ1-1
CVSSFDSGLTNTQYF	TRBV11-2	TRBJ2-3
CTSSLGAFSGSFETQYF	TRBV11-1	TRBJ2-5
CASRLDRGDKQYF	TRBV5-4	TRBJ2-7
CARSILDRETQYF	TRBV6-1	TRBJ2-5
CSVEETSGYNEQFF	TRBV29-1	TRBJ2-1
CASSFKGVNTEAFF	TRBV12-3/TRBV12-4	TRBJ1-1
CASRGQPNQPQHF	TRBV7-9	TRBJ1-5
CASSQNPPGTGGGPQHF	TRBV11-2	TRBJ1-5
CASSLRTSGVSYKQYF	TRBV11-2	TRBJ2-7
CASSPEIPGQVNNGYTF	TRBV11-2	TRBJ1-2
CASSLDGASETQCF	TRBV5-5	TRBJ2-5
CASSQRAGETQYF	TRBV4-3	TRBJ2-5
CAARVTNTGVLFF	TRBV10-2	TRBJ2-2